The 18 T cell receptor beta chains reported below all come from one sample, sequenced in a study of T cell repertoires in cytomegalovirus infection. TCRdb redid the calling of the reads with MiXCR, one entry per CDR3 protein. Found here are about 160,000 distinct CDR3 sequences, about a sixth of them singletons; the top ten hold over 15%. The sample consisted of CD8+ T cells from PBMCs. The receptor source for this set is a human donor in good health (CMV status not recorded). Some clones in this sample may be carry-over from other donors' samples.

The chain uses TRBV19 and TRBJ1-5; D not resolved. The CDR3 covers 13 residues. Germline V lookup: CDR1 LNHDA, CDR2 SQIVND (reference sequence). Trimming pared 9 bases from V and 5 bases from J, leaving 14 bases between. CDR3 bases: TGTGCCAGCGCCCTGAGTTTGGATCAGCCCCAGCATTTT. This gives the protein CASALSLDQPQHF.

The table lists this clonotype with a few counts. The rearrangement uses TRBV7-9 and TRBJ2-1; weak D call: TRBD2 (6 bases). In germline, CDR1 is SEHNR, CDR2 FQNEAQ (reference sequence). V was pared by 5 bases and J by 1 base, with 21 bases between. The CDR3 is 18 amino acids. CDR3 bases: TGTGCCAGCAGCCCCCGGACGGGATTGGAGGGGTCCTACAATGAGCAGTTCTTC. Protein sequence: CASSPRTGLEGSYNEQFF.

J is TRBJ2-1 and V is TRBV6-2 or TRBV6-3; D remains unclear. Germline V gene data show CDR1 as MNHEY and CDR2 as SVGEGT. Trimming stripped 4 bases from V and 2 bases from J, with 6 bases between. The CDR3 covers 13 residues. The CDR3 spells CASSSTAYNEQFF. The CDR3, as DNA: TGTGCCAGCAGTTCCACGGCCTACAATGAGCAGTTCTTC.

CDR3 sequence: CASSLSDTRYEQYF. The CDR3, as DNA: TGTGCCAGCAGCTTATCGGACACCCGCTACGAGCAGTACTTC. The chain is built from TRBV7-2 and TRBJ2-7, with D possibly being TRBD1 (5 bases). CDR1 is SGHTA and CDR2 is FQGNSA in the germline V gene. The CDR3 loop spans 14 amino acids. The V and J ends lost 2 bases and 3 bases respectively, with 11 bases between them.

This chain links TRBV27 with TRBJ1-5, with D possibly TRBD1 on 6 matching bases. Trimming removed 0 bases from V and 4 bases from J, with 10 bases in between. Germline CDR1 is MNHEY and CDR2 is SMNVEV (reference sequence). This CDR3 spans 15 amino acids. The CDR3 sequence is CASSLSRTANQPQHF. The CDR3, as DNA: TGTGCCAGCAGTTTATCACGGACAGCGAATCAGCCCCAGCATTTT.

This chain's CDR3 is CASSLGTGGAEQYF. In DNA form, the CDR3 reads TGTGCCAGCAGTTTGGGGACAGGGGGGGCCGAGCAGTACTTC. The rearrangement links TRBV6-2 or TRBV6-3 to TRBJ2-7; 11 bases align to TRBD1. The junction had 5 bases not matched to a gene; V was cut back by 4 bases and J by 6 bases. The germline V gene has CDR1 MNHEY and CDR2 SVGEGT. This CDR3 is built from 14 residues.

Only a few counts were recorded for this clonotype. The V and J genes are TRBV10-3 and TRBJ2-3; D remains unclear. The V end was cut by 11 bases, the J end by 3 bases, with 15 bases between. The length of the CDR3 is 13 residues. Germline V gene lookup returns CDR1 ENHRY and CDR2 SYGVKD. The CDR3 loop reads CASQRAETDTQYF. The CDR3 region has the DNA TGTGCCTCCCAAAGAGCTGAGACAGATACGCAGTATTTT.

The chain uses TRBV11-1 and TRBJ1-2, with TRBD1 as a possible D gene (6 bases). This CDR3 has 12 amino acids. V was trimmed by 5 bases and J by 8 bases, leaving 12 bases between them. Germline CDR1 SGHAT, CDR2 FQDESV (reference sequence). Here the CDR3 DNA reads TGTGCCAGCAGCCGGTCAGGGGACGGCTACACCTTC. It encodes CASSRSGDGYTF.

A few counts support this clonotype. The V gene is TRBV14, the J gene TRBJ1-4; a possible D gene is TRBD1 (5 bases). CDR1 is SGHDN and CDR2 is FVKESK in the germline V gene. Trimming took 4 bases from V and 8 from J, leaving 17 bases between them. The length of the CDR3 is 15 residues. CDR3 amino acids: CASSPLRVGDEKLFF. Written as DNA, the CDR3 is TGTGCCAGCAGCCCCCTCCGGGTTGGGGACGAAAAACTGTTTTTT.

The chain is built from TRBV3-1 and TRBJ2-1, with 8 bases lining up with TRBD2. V trimming: 1 base; J trimming: 4 bases; junction bases outside the gene matches: 3. The CDR3 is 15 amino acids. Germline CDR1 LGHDT, CDR2 YNNKEL (reference sequence). CDR3 sequence: CASSQASGGYNEQFF. The CDR3 coding sequence is TGTGCCAGCAGCCAAGCCAGCGGGGGATACAATGAGCAGTTCTTC.

The J gene is TRBJ1-1, the V gene TRBV29-1; the D is unclear. Per germline, CDR1 SQVTM and CDR2 ANQGSEA. This CDR3 comprises 14 residues. Trimming left V 6 bases short and J 2 bases short, with 16 bases between. Here the CDR3 DNA reads TGCAGCGTCAATGGGTGGGGTAGTAACACTGAAGCTTTCTTT. Residues: CSVNGWGSNTEAFF.

There are a few counts of this clonotype. This rearrangement joins TRBV7-2 to TRBJ2-7; maybe TRBD2 (6 bases). Germline CDR1 and CDR2: SGHTA and FQGNSA. The CDR3 is made up of 15 amino acids. V was shortened by 5 bases and J by 1 base, with 15 bases between the two germline ends. DNA for the CDR3: TGTGCCAGCAGCCTGACTAGTTGGGGATCCTACGAGCAGTACGTC. Translating gives CASSLTSWGSYEQYV.

This clonotype showed up just a few times. The chain carries TRBV7-8 and TRBJ2-3, with 8 positions matching TRBD2. This CDR3 comprises 17 residues. Germline lookup yields CDR1 SGHVS and CDR2 FQNEAQ. Germline trimming cut 3 bases from V and 5 bases from J; bases unmatched to any gene: 13. The CDR3 sequence is CASSLALRAGEGDTQYF. CDR3 DNA: TGTGCCAGCAGCTTGGCCCTGCGAGCGGGAGAGGGAGATACGCAGTATTTT.

This clonotype occurred a few times. CDR3 sequence: CASSPRDATEQFF. CDR3 coding DNA: TGTGCCAGCAGTCCCCGGGACGCCACTGAGCAGTTCTTC. The chain is built from TRBV6-5 and TRBJ2-1; D is possibly TRBD1 or TRBD2 (5 bases each). The germline CDR1 and CDR2 sequences are MNHEY and SVGAGI. There are 13 residues in the CDR3. Trimming took 5 bases from V and 9 from J, leaving 14 bases between them.

This clonotype was counted between two and nine times. V gene TRBV20-1 combines with J gene TRBJ2-7, with 8 bases that match TRBD2. Trimming at V came to 4 bases and at J to 0 bases, leaving 5 bases not matched to a gene. The length of the CDR3 is 14 residues. Germline CDR1 reads DFQATT; CDR2 reads SNEGSKA (reference sequence). The CDR3 nucleotides read TGCAGTGCTAAACTAGCGGCAAACTCCTACGAGCAGTACTTC. It specifies CSAKLAANSYEQYF.

The genes are TRBV19 and TRBJ2-4; D gene ambiguous. Trimming removed 8 bases from V and 8 bases from J, with 13 bases in between. The CDR3 covers 12 residues. Per germline, CDR1 LNHDA and CDR2 SQIVND (reference sequence). Written as DNA, the CDR3 is TGTGCCAGTGCCGGGCTCACGGACATTCAGTACTTC. It codes for CASAGLTDIQYF.

The rearrangement links TRBV5-1 to TRBJ2-7; possibly TRBD1 for D (5 bases). Trimming left V 3 bases short and J 6 bases short, with 13 bases between. Germline V lookup: CDR1 SGHRS, CDR2 YFSETQ. The CDR3 extends over 13 amino acids. The CDR3 DNA reads TGCGCCAGCAGCTCTGGCAGGGAAGCCGAGCAGTACTTC. Residues: CASSSGREAEQYF.

V usage is TRBV6-2 or TRBV6-3 and J usage is TRBJ2-7; no clear D gene. The CDR3 has 14 residues. Trimming removed 5 bases at V and 6 bases at J, with 17 bases between. Germline values: CDR1 MNHEY, CDR2 SVGEGT. This CDR3 is CASSRQKGYGEQYF. DNA for the CDR3: TGTGCCAGCAGTCGTCAAAAGGGATACGGCGAGCAGTACTTC.